A single T cell receptor beta chain is shown here with its context. This entry belongs to a study of blood T cell repertoires in COVID-19. Overall study context: Some COVID-19 samples were acute and others convalescent; all came from the United States, Italy and Spain.

The repertoire was sequenced with immunoSEQ multiplex PCR; TCRdb's copy has only in-frame clones and lacks some. The table records 180,000 or so clones, approximately 80% of them present only once. The germline V gene encodes CDR1 SGHKS and CDR2 YYEKEE (reference sequence). This CDR3 is 15 amino acids long. V gave up 3 bases and J gave up 2 bases; unmatched junction bases: 4. This chain joins TRBV5-5 and TRBJ1-4; 7 bases are a match to TRBD1. The TCR originated in a woman aged 40 to 49 with COVID-19, enrolled during active disease. The sample taken for sequencing was peripheral blood. The CDR3: CASSSDRLTNEKLFF. The CDR3 DNA follows: TGTGCCAGCAGCTCGGACAGGTTGACTAATGAAAAACTGTTTTTT.